This T cell receptor (beta chain) was documented in a study of T cells in Graves' hyperthyroidism and ophthalmopathy (dated by TCRdb to the late 2010s). With regard to the full study: Peripheral blood was collected at initial diagnosis, before any treatment. TCR V-J signatures able to tell the groups apart were searched for in a discovery cohort of more than 90 patients, of whom about 40 had Graves' ophthalmopathy and some 60 had stable Graves' hyperthyroidism. Prospective prediction of ophthalmopathy was tested in an independent validation cohort of fewer than 20 hyperthyroidism patients and roughly 16 patients who later progressed to ophthalmopathy. The approximately 98 discovery patients were randomly divided into training and test sets at a 7:3 ratio. Thyroid tissue and blood T-cell repertoires from several Graves' hyperthyroidism patients were also compared in the study. After blood sampling, hyperthyroidism patients were treated with methimazole at a starting dose of 30 mg daily, and ophthalmopathy patients were treated with high-dose intravenous methylprednisolone. The paper describes TCR Vbeta CDR3 sequencing of 135 peripheral blood samples, made up of around 41 ophthalmopathy patients, around 78 hyperthyroidism patients and roughly 17 progressor patients.

Amplification of TCR beta CDR3 regions was carried out from RNA transcripts. For the first round of RT-PCR on the TCR CDR3, the HTBI primer set was used together with the Qiagen OneStep RT-PCR kit. Libraries were constructed in a second round of multiplex PCR, after which size selection and purification were carried out. Sequencing of the libraries was done on an Illumina HiSeq2000 using paired-end 100 bp reads. The source study handled its data this way. SOAPnuke was used to process the raw data, removing reads that contained adapters or uncalled bases, had a mean Phred below 15, or lacked an exact match to the constant primer or identifier. High-quality paired reads were merged using COPE v1.2.5, and each unique nucleotide sequence was defined as a clonotype. MiTCR v1.1 was used to align the clonotypes against IMGT TRBV, TRBD and TRBJ reference segments. Analysis was restricted to V-J combinations with a frequency above 0.0001, which covered over 98% of repertoires. A TCS score was defined as the ratio of F50 (clonal expansion) to E x V (chaos), with BLOSUM62-based TCRdist applied between CDR3 peptides within each V-J. Welch's t-statistics and random forest reduced 450 to 600 V-J features to roughly 13, which were used in a naive Bayes classifier (R e1071). TCRdb trimmed the raw reads at Q25, called clones with MiXCR and kept productive beta chains. Rows merge per CDR3 protein into single entries with the most common DNA and genes. V and J calls and clone size were set by TCRdb, not the authors. The sample yields about 620,000 distinct CDR3 sequences; about 16% were counted once. Around 4% of the sample comes from the top ten.

This clonotype was recorded a few times. What antigen it recognizes has not been identified. The input lacks base qualities; no much larger clone sits a single base away. According to the germline V gene (reference sequence), CDR1 reads DFQATT and CDR2 reads SNEGSKA. From cysteine to phenylalanine, the CDR3 is 19 amino acids long. Only the CDR3 part of the read is kept: 57 bases, read in frame from the first base. The germline V end is reduced by 4 bases and the J end by 2 bases; junction bases left unmatched: 19. Graves' hyperthyroidism was defined as stable when no progression to ophthalmopathy occurred over 18 months of follow-up. Hyperthyroidism patients were aged 18 to 65 years and newly diagnosed, with disease duration of less than 2 months. Any patient with an uncontrolled infection, another autoimmune disease, pregnancy or lactation was excluded. Diagnoses were based on clinical symptoms, serum thyroxine and TRAb, thyroid ultrasound and orbital computed tomography. PBMCs were separated from 10 ml of fresh peripheral blood using Ficoll-Paque density gradient centrifugation. Trizol reagent was used to extract total RNA, and RNA quality was then checked on an Agilent 2100 Bioanalyzer.

The study at large found these results: In validation, progression to ophthalmopathy was predicted by the model with about 70% sensitivity and roughly 76% specificity, a median of about 6.4 months before onset. In cross-validation, a model built on a 13 V-J signature told ophthalmopathy apart from stable hyperthyroidism with approximately 90% sensitivity and around 81% specificity, and in testing the same model reached 80%/75%. Blood samples also contained most of the expanded thyroid clonotypes (frequency above 0.001), which suggests that blood repertoires may reflect thyroid immune responses. No statistical method was used to set the sample size in advance, and investigators knew the group allocation.

This TCR came from a woman aged 25 to 39 with Graves' hyperthyroidism. The sequenced sample was blood. The chain employs TRBV20-1 and TRBJ2-1, and TRBD2 aligns with 8 junction nucleotides. The DNA is as follows: TGCAGTGCTACCACCATGATTACATTTAGCGGGGATACCTACAATGAGCAGTTCTTC. It is translated as CSATTMITFSGDTYNEQFF.